This T cell receptor (beta chain) was captured by sequencing in a study of Ad26.COV2.S vaccination and SARS-CoV-2 variants. General observations from the study: Recipients of vaccine and of placebo showed similar breadth of their non-spike TCR repertoires.

As for this clone: Its cognate antigen is unknown.

This table comes from immunoSEQ multiplex PCR, and its TCRdb copy is limited to in-frame clones, with some not included. This repertoire shows a few hundred thousand clones, about nine tenths found once; its top ten account for around 3.6%. The treatment was: around 19 received Ad26.COV2.S at low or high dose, single or two shots; about 5 received placebo; per-sample allocation not given. Sampling took place 63 days after the first vaccine or placebo injection. At a Boston site, the person donating was an adult of 18-55 years. An Ad26 vector that expressed Wuhan-strain SARS-CoV-2 spike constituted the vaccine. Germline V gene data show CDR1 as DFQATT and CDR2 as SNEGSKA (reference sequence). This CDR3 is 11 amino acids long. V was clipped by 1 base and J by 8 bases, with 8 bases between them.

This sample comprised peripheral blood, obtained in a trial of Ad26.COV2.S vaccine versus placebo. The receptor was isolated from a person aged 18-60 years who received the Ad26.COV2.S COVID-19 vaccine or a placebo. The chain recombines TRBV20-1 with TRBJ1-2; a possible D gene is TRBD1 (5 bases). The CDR3 region has the DNA TGCAGTGCTAGAGTCCGGGGGGGCTACACCTTC. Translation gives CSARVRGGYTF.